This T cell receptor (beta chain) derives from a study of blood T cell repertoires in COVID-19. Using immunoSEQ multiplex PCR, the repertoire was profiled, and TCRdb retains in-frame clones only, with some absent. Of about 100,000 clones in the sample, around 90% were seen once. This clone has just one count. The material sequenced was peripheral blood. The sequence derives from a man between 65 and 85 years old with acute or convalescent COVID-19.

CDR3 region: CASSLTGLHNYGYTF. DNA for the CDR3: TGTGCCAGCAGCCTAACAGGGCTACATAACTATGGCTACACCTTC. The chain has TRBV13 and TRBJ1-2; D perhaps matches TRBD1 (6 bases). The CDR3 is made up of 15 amino acids. V lost 5 bases and J 1 base, leaving 14 bases between the germline ends. The germline V gene encodes CDR1 PRHDT and CDR2 FYEKMQ (reference sequence).